A selection of T cell receptor beta chains follows, all from one sample in a study of technical replicates of blood from a handful of donors. The table came from immunoSEQ multiplex PCR; TCRdb's copy has only in-frame clones and leaves some out. The sample has more than 75,000 clones; about nine tenths are singletons. Sample: T cells isolated from PBMCs. The receptors derive from a human donor in good health. Both conserved end residues are trimmed from each CDR3. Each record gives: V gene, J gene, CDR3 protein.

v_gene: TRBV5-6; j_gene: TRBJ2-4; CDR3aa: ASSGQGKNIQY
v_gene: TRBV6-1; j_gene: TRBJ1-5; CDR3aa: ASSIDRGRDQPQH
v_gene: TRBV4-2; j_gene: TRBJ2-3; CDR3aa: ASSQAAATSTDTQY
v_gene: TRBV5-6; j_gene: TRBJ2-5; CDR3aa: ASSSVRQQSQETQY
v_gene: TRBV4-1; j_gene: TRBJ2-5; CDR3aa: ASRNGALLGETQY
v_gene: TRBV19; j_gene: TRBJ1-2; CDR3aa: ASSGDRGHYGYT
v_gene: TRBV7-9; j_gene: TRBJ1-2; CDR3aa: ASSSGQGARGYGYT
v_gene: TRBV4-1; j_gene: TRBJ1-6; CDR3aa: ASSFEPTGSPLH
v_gene: TRBV5-1; j_gene: TRBJ2-3; CDR3aa: ASSLGQGADTQY
v_gene: TRBV10-1; j_gene: TRBJ1-4; CDR3aa: ASSESLRHREKLF
v_gene: TRBV29-1; j_gene: TRBJ1-2; CDR3aa: SVEVGQNYGYT
v_gene: TRBV7-2; j_gene: TRBJ1-2; CDR3aa: ASSFGRSYGYT
v_gene: TRBV7-2; j_gene: TRBJ1-2; CDR3aa: ASSLVRGRDGYT
v_gene: TRBV7-9; j_gene: TRBJ2-5; CDR3aa: ASRPIAVGVETQY
v_gene: TRBV27; j_gene: TRBJ2-7; CDR3aa: ASSPSGASSYEQY
v_gene: TRBV30; j_gene: TRBJ2-3; CDR3aa: AWIPTGFGTDTQY
v_gene: TRBV6-5; j_gene: TRBJ2-1; CDR3aa: ASSPTSREQF
v_gene: TRBV6-1; j_gene: TRBJ1-6; CDR3aa: ASSGWDRSNSPLH
v_gene: TRBV19; j_gene: TRBJ1-3; CDR3aa: ATAGRVAGNTIY
v_gene: TRBV6-1; j_gene: TRBJ2-7; CDR3aa: ASSVSRDIPYEQY
v_gene: TRBV27; j_gene: TRBJ2-1; CDR3aa: ASSSLLDLLNEQF
v_gene: TRBV7-9; j_gene: TRBJ1-5; CDR3aa: ASSLEGYNQPQH
v_gene: TRBV28; j_gene: TRBJ2-4; CDR3aa: ASRTGSNIQY
v_gene: TRBV28; j_gene: TRBJ2-3; CDR3aa: ASSFPRTSGRGTDTQY
v_gene: TRBV14; j_gene: TRBJ1-2; CDR3aa: ASSQGLSLNPTLYGYT
v_gene: TRBV5-8; j_gene: TRBJ2-2; CDR3aa: ASRPGQVPNTGELF